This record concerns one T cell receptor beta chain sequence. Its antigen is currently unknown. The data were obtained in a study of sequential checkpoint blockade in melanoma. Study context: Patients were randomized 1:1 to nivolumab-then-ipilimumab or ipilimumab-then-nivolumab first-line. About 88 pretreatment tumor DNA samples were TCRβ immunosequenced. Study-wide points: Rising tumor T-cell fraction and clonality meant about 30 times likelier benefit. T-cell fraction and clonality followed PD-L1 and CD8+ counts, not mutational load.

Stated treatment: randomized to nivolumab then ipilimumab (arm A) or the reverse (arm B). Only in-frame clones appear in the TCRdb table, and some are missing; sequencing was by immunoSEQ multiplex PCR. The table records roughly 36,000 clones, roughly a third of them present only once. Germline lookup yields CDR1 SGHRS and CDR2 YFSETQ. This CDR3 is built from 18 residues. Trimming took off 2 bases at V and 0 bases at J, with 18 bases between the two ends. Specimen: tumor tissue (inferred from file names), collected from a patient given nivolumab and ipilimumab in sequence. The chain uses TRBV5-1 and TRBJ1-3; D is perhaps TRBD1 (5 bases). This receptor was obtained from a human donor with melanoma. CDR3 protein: CASSFNGGAQYSGNTIYF. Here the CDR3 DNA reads TGCGCCAGCAGCTTCAATGGAGGGGCACAATACTCTGGAAACACCATATATTTT.